This TCR beta chain is from a study of T-cell memory formation after mild COVID-19. General study points: Whereas later expanders leaned CD4+, clones contracting day 15 to 85 showed a balanced CD4/CD8 makeup.

A word on this clonotype: Its target is unknown.

Each CDR3 protein gets one entry after TCRdb re-called the 5' RACE reads with MiXCR. The sample includes about 290,000 distinct CDR3 sequences, approximately 15% of them seen just once. The clonotype originates from a young man who had mild COVID-19 (a few samples of this study predate the infection). Cell type and time point are not known. Sequencing used PBMCs or a T cell subset sorted from them (not recorded which).

The CDR3 sequence: CASSRGQMNTEAFF. The CDR3 DNA is TGTGCCAGCAGCAGGGGACAGATGAACACTGAAGCTTTCTTT. The chain uses TRBV6-8 and TRBJ1-1; 7 bases align to TRBD1. Germline CDR1 reads MNHGY; CDR2 reads SAAAGT. V lost 6 bases, J lost 0 bases, and 4 bases stayed unmatched. The CDR3 has 14 amino acids.